This paragraph covers one TCR beta chain sequence. The antigen is unknown. People who had autoimmune disease history or systemic immunosuppression were excluded. At baseline, cycle 4 day 1, and cycle 7 day 1, blood was sampled. This entry comes from a study of OX40 agonist ivuxolimab in advanced cancers. The wider study: A male proportion of 82.7% was recorded, with mean age approximately 60 years and range roughly 23 to 79.

The method was immunoSEQ multiplex PCR; TCRdb's version includes in-frame clones alone and lacks a portion of them. The sample holds 55,000 to 60,000 clones; nearly 95% are singletons and the top ten take approximately 20%. General study results and limits: At doses 0.1 to 3.0 mg/kg, CD4+ and CD8+ clones expanded.

Germline CDR1 and CDR2: LNHDA and SQIVND (reference sequence). Trimming took 7 bases from V and 3 from J; bases not matched to a gene: 11. This CDR3 comprises 16 residues. This TCR came from an adult with an advanced solid tumor such as melanoma, head and neck, liver or kidney cancer. The chain couples TRBV19 to TRBJ2-1; 8 bases map to TRBD2. Specimen: CD4+ or CD8+ T cells sorted from blood, collected in a trial of the OX40 agonist ivuxolimab. In DNA, the CDR3 is TGTGCCAGTAACACATTAGCGGGAATAGTCTACAATGAGCAGTTCTTC. Translation: CASNTLAGIVYNEQFF.